This T cell receptor (beta chain) derives from a study of identical twins. A universal primer binding site was introduced by template switching. The final cDNA contained unique molecular identifiers. From the 5' RACE reads, TCRdb called clonotypes with MiXCR, one entry per CDR3 protein. The sample lists about 100,000 distinct CDR3 sequences, 5.9% seen once, with about 12% in the top ten. As to this clonotype: Its antigen is undetermined.

Findings and limits, study-wide: Modelling underestimated the level of out-of-frame TCR alpha sharing observed in monozygotic twins. The authors drew conclusions from cross-sectional statistical analysis rather than following the same donors. Reduced insertions were recorded for abundant cord blood beta clonotypes, with no such pattern in memory repertoires.

V was pared by 3 bases and J by 7 bases, with 10 bases between. Per the germline V gene, CDR1 is MNHEY and CDR2 is SMNVEV (reference sequence). This CDR3 is 14 amino acids long. The clonotype originates from a woman aged 45-65 years in good health. This chain joins TRBV27 and TRBJ1-6; no clear D gene. Source material: memory T cells sorted from blood. CDR3 region: CASSLEFQNSPLHF. In nucleotides, the CDR3 is TGTGCCAGCAGTTTGGAATTCCAGAATTCACCCCTCCACTTT.